The rows below give T cell receptor beta chains drawn from one sample of a study of blood T cells in healthy people across ages. TCRdb re-called the 5' RACE reads through MiXCR, storing one row per CDR3 protein. The data hold hundreds of thousands of distinct CDR3 sequences, with less than 35% observed a single time. Source material: blood. These receptors all stem from a woman at least 80 years old in good health. The CDR3 runs from the conserved cysteine through the conserved F or W.

v_gene: TRBV11-2
j_gene: TRBJ2-7
len: 14
CDR3aa: CASSRSDRSYEQYF

v_gene: TRBV5-6
j_gene: TRBJ1-2
len: 16
CDR3aa: CASSGPGQGAHYGYTF

v_gene: TRBV5-5
j_gene: TRBJ1-4
len: 13
CDR3aa: CASSLTPNEKLFF

v_gene: TRBV11-3
j_gene: TRBJ2-5
len: 15
CDR3aa: CASSFGGGAEETQYF

v_gene: TRBV11-2
j_gene: TRBJ2-1
len: 13
CDR3aa: CASSLDRTGEQFF

v_gene: TRBV4-2
j_gene: TRBJ2-1
len: 18
CDR3aa: CASSPQTSGDSSYNEQFF

v_gene: TRBV28
j_gene: TRBJ1-1
len: 13
CDR3aa: CASSSVGVAEAFF

v_gene: TRBV20-1
j_gene: TRBJ2-7
len: 14
CDR3aa: CSAKGSGRSYEQYF

v_gene: TRBV5-1
j_gene: TRBJ1-5
len: 15
CDR3aa: CASSVSGTVNQPQHF

v_gene: TRBV20-1
j_gene: TRBJ2-7
len: 14
CDR3aa: CSAGLAGGPDEQYF

v_gene: TRBV20-1
j_gene: TRBJ1-3
len: 17
CDR3aa: CSAILPRGGTTGNTIYF

v_gene: TRBV5-1
j_gene: TRBJ2-1
len: 15
CDR3aa: CASSLDGASYNEQFF

v_gene: TRBV12-3/TRBV12-4
j_gene: TRBJ2-6
len: 17
CDR3aa: CASSLPDILSGADVLTF

v_gene: TRBV4-2
j_gene: TRBJ2-1
len: 15
CDR3aa: CASSQEMSSYNEQFF

v_gene: TRBV9
j_gene: TRBJ2-3
len: 16
CDR3aa: CASSVVTGLRTDTQYF

v_gene: TRBV11-2
j_gene: TRBJ2-3
len: 15
CDR3aa: CASSLVVGRTDTQYF

v_gene: TRBV10-3
j_gene: TRBJ1-2
len: 13
CDR3aa: CAIREGQEVGYTF

v_gene: TRBV12-3/TRBV12-4
j_gene: TRBJ2-2
len: 17
CDR3aa: CASSPRSSGRNTGELFF

v_gene: TRBV6-5
j_gene: TRBJ2-5
len: 11
CDR3aa: CASSSLYGQYF

v_gene: TRBV6-1
j_gene: TRBJ1-1
len: 12
CDR3aa: CASTQIGAEAFF

v_gene: TRBV18
j_gene: TRBJ2-3
len: 16
CDR3aa: CASSPTGTGATDTQYF

v_gene: TRBV28
j_gene: TRBJ2-5
len: 15
CDR3aa: CASSFRRGGVETQYF

v_gene: TRBV20-1
j_gene: TRBJ1-5
len: 14
CDR3aa: CSTRQGWGNQPQHF

v_gene: TRBV7-8
j_gene: TRBJ1-4
len: 16
CDR3aa: CASSLIMGATNEKLFF

v_gene: TRBV5-1
j_gene: TRBJ2-7
len: 14
CDR3aa: CASSRGGVYDEQYF

v_gene: TRBV20-1
j_gene: TRBJ1-2
len: 16
CDR3aa: CSAREFQDSLGYGYTF

v_gene: TRBV20-1
j_gene: TRBJ1-6
len: 13
CDR3aa: CSAPGRDGTPLHF

v_gene: TRBV3-1
j_gene: TRBJ2-7
len: 14
CDR3aa: CASSRGTADGGQYF

v_gene: TRBV5-1
j_gene: TRBJ2-5
len: 14
CDR3aa: CASSPAGTGGGQYF

v_gene: TRBV15
j_gene: TRBJ2-3
len: 17
CDR3aa: CATSGSGTPRDTDTRYF

v_gene: TRBV2
j_gene: TRBJ1-5
len: 14
CDR3aa: CASTEGRYNQPQHF

v_gene: TRBV9
j_gene: TRBJ1-4
len: 16
CDR3aa: CASSAPPTGGSEKLFF

v_gene: TRBV6-6
j_gene: TRBJ2-7
len: 15
CDR3aa: CASSSSRTASYEQYF

v_gene: TRBV29-1
j_gene: TRBJ2-1
len: 13
CDR3aa: CSVHGTIGNEQFF

v_gene: TRBV12-3/TRBV12-4
j_gene: TRBJ2-3
len: 15
CDR3aa: CASSLARGIADTQYF

v_gene: TRBV5-1
j_gene: TRBJ2-7
len: 16
CDR3aa: CASSRGGGYGQDEQYF

v_gene: TRBV13
j_gene: TRBJ1-1
len: 13
CDR3aa: CASSPRRGSEAFF

v_gene: TRBV12-3/TRBV12-4
j_gene: TRBJ2-1
len: 14
CDR3aa: CASTRGGSSYEQFF

v_gene: TRBV12-5
j_gene: TRBJ2-3
len: 14
CDR3aa: CASLLAGATDTQYF

v_gene: TRBV6-4
j_gene: TRBJ1-2
len: 13
CDR3aa: CASRPSGLSGYTF

v_gene: TRBV5-1
j_gene: TRBJ1-1
len: 14
CDR3aa: CASSLDPGNTEAFF

v_gene: TRBV5-1
j_gene: TRBJ1-1
len: 13
CDR3aa: CASGSTGNTEAFF

v_gene: TRBV12-3/TRBV12-4
j_gene: TRBJ1-6
len: 13
CDR3aa: CASRDPTPSPLHF

v_gene: TRBV7-9
j_gene: TRBJ2-1
len: 15
CDR3aa: CASSFLAGLANEQFF

v_gene: TRBV20-1
j_gene: TRBJ2-7
len: 11
CDR3aa: CSAKRGAEQYF

v_gene: TRBV15
j_gene: TRBJ2-1
len: 16
CDR3aa: CATSRDRGQRGNEQFF

v_gene: TRBV4-2
j_gene: TRBJ1-4
len: 16
CDR3aa: CASSQDLQGAKEKLFF

v_gene: TRBV9
j_gene: TRBJ2-1
len: 15
CDR3aa: CASSVGQGNLNEQFF

v_gene: TRBV5-1
j_gene: TRBJ2-7
len: 13
CDR3aa: CASSVDSIYEQYF

v_gene: TRBV20-1
j_gene: TRBJ1-1
len: 13
CDR3aa: CSASPRSVGGAFF

v_gene: TRBV5-6
j_gene: TRBJ1-4
len: 14
CDR3aa: CASSRRDLTEKLFF

v_gene: TRBV5-1
j_gene: TRBJ2-7
len: 14
CDR3aa: CASSLELFSYEQYF

v_gene: TRBV6-2/TRBV6-3
j_gene: TRBJ1-2
len: 12
CDR3aa: CASSPGIYGYTF

v_gene: TRBV24-1
j_gene: TRBJ2-1
len: 14
CDR3aa: CATSRGQTYNEQFF

v_gene: TRBV12-3/TRBV12-4
j_gene: TRBJ2-5
len: 14
CDR3aa: CASSRDYNQETQYF